The rows below give T cell receptor beta chains drawn from one sample of a study of OX40 agonist ivuxolimab in advanced cancers. Data came from immunoSEQ multiplex PCR; TCRdb stores just in-frame clones and leaves some out. The sample holds tens of thousands of clones, approximately 83% seen once. The source was CD4+ or CD8+ T cells sorted from blood, collected in a trial of the OX40 agonist ivuxolimab. The receptor source for this set is an adult with an advanced solid tumor such as melanoma, head and neck, liver or kidney cancer. The CDR3 runs from the conserved cysteine through the conserved F or W. D genes are given only for firm matches. The size field is filled for only some rows; it gives once, few, many or a size class.

-	-	TRBV7-9	TRBJ1-1	TGTGCCAGCAGCTTGGGGGCAGCCAACACTGAAGCTTTCTTT	CASSLGAANTEAFF
once	-	TRBV4-2	TRBJ2-5	TGTGCCAGCAGCCTTTCCGACAACCAAGAGACCCAGTACTTC	CASSLSDNQETQYF
-	-	TRBV9	TRBJ1-1	TGTGCCAGCAGCGTAGGTGGAGGGGGAATGGGCACTGAAGCTTTCTTT	CASSVGGGGMGTEAFF
-	-	TRBV11-2	TRBJ1-2	TGTGCCAGCACCGAACAGGGTATTCTTGGCTACACCTTC	CASTEQGILGYTF
-	-	TRBV7-9	TRBJ1-3	TGTGCCAGCAGCTTAGAAGAGTCTGGAAACACCATATATTTT	CASSLEESGNTIYF
-	-	TRBV5-1	TRBJ1-1	TGCGCCAGCAGAAACACGAACACTGAAGCTTTCTTT	CASRNTNTEAFF
-	-	TRBV5-4	TRBJ2-3	TGTGCCAGCAGCACTCGGACATCTACTAGCACAGATACGCAGTATTTT	CASSTRTSTSTDTQYF
few	-	TRBV6-1	TRBJ1-2	TGTGCCAGCAGTGAAACGTCCGGGAACCATTATGGCTACACCTTC	CASSETSGNHYGYTF
once	-	TRBV5-5	TRBJ2-3	TGTGCCAGCAGCTTGCCGCCGCAAGGCACAGATACGCAGTATTTT	CASSLPPQGTDTQYF
-	-	TRBV7-3	TRBJ2-4	TGTGCCAGCAGCCCTGGACACGTGAAAAACATTCAGTACTTC	CASSPGHVKNIQYF
-	TRBD2	TRBV4-2	TRBJ2-5	TGTGCCAGCAGCCAAGAGGTTAGCGGGGGGCCCCAAGAGACCCAGTACTTC	CASSQEVSGGPQETQYF